This is a list of T cell receptor beta chains from one sample in a study of blood T cell repertoires in COVID-19. Clones were read by immunoSEQ multiplex PCR, and TCRdb kept only the in-frame ones, dropping some. The table lists 350,000 to 550,000 clones, 85% to 90% of them singletons. Sequenced sample: PBMCs or T cells enriched from blood (not recorded which). The receptor source for this set is a man under 40 who had recovered from COVID-19. The CDR3 runs from the conserved cysteine through the conserved F or W. A D gene is named only where the DNA matches it firmly. Where a row states a size, it is once, few, many or the class of an expanded clone; other rows omit it.

d_call j_call v_call clone_size cdr3_aa cdr3_nt
. TRBJ2-1 TRBV3-1/TRBV3-2 . CASSQSDSYNEQFF TGTGCCAGCAGCCAAAGCGACAGTTACAATGAGCAGTTCTTC
TRBD1 TRBJ2-5 TRBV19 . CASTAGGAETQYF TGTGCCAGTACCGCAGGGGGCGCGGAGACCCAGTACTTC
. TRBJ2-1 TRBV28 . CASSLRVVEQFF TGTGCCAGCAGTTTACGGGTAGTTGAGCAGTTCTTC
TRBD2 TRBJ2-7 TRBV27 . CASSSLAETSYEQYF TGTGCCAGCAGTTCCCTAGCGGAGACCTCCTACGAGCAGTACTTC
TRBD2 TRBJ2-3 TRBV6-1 . CASSEWGGSVGNTQYF TGTGCCAGCAGTGAATGGGGCGGGAGTGTAGGGAATACGCAGTATTTT
. TRBJ1-6 TRBV28 . CASGNRDISPLHF TGTGCCAGCGGAAACCGGGACATATCACCCCTCCACTTT
. TRBJ2-1 TRBV28 . CASRAAVGEQFF TGTGCCAGCAGAGCGGCGGTTGGTGAGCAGTTCTTC
. TRBJ2-1 TRBV27 . CASRPLSPSSYNEQFF TGTGCCAGCAGACCTCTTAGCCCAAGCTCCTACAATGAGCAGTTCTTC
. TRBJ1-4 TRBV9 . CASSGPQGAGSNEKLFF TGTGCCAGCAGCGGTCCCCAAGGCGCCGGGTCTAATGAAAAACTGTTTTTT
. TRBJ1-5 TRBV18 . CASSPTAGAKTSNQPQHF TGTGCCAGCTCACCAACGGCAGGGGCCAAAACGAGCAATCAGCCCCAGCATTTT
TRBD2 TRBJ2-5 TRBV10-3 . CAISDTAGGPGTQYF TGTGCCATCAGTGATACAGCGGGAGGGCCAGGGACCCAGTACTTC
TRBD2 TRBJ2-5 TRBV18 . CASSHGGSRTEETQYF TGTGCCAGCTCACACGGGGGGTCCCGGACCGAAGAGACCCAGTACTTC
TRBD2 TRBJ2-7 TRBV19 . CASSIGTSGYEQYF TGTGCCAGTAGTATAGGGACTAGCGGTTACGAGCAGTACTTC
TRBD2 TRBJ2-6 TRBV9 . CASSAGGGAGANVLTF TGTGCCAGCAGCGCGGGAGGGGGTGCTGGGGCCAACGTCCTGACTTTC
. TRBJ1-1 TRBV7-6 . CASSGGGGTEAFF TGTGCCAGCAGCGGGGGCGGCGGCACTGAAGCTTTCTTT
. TRBJ1-2 TRBV5-6 . CASSPGGPTSGYTF TGTGCCAGCAGCCCCGGAGGCCCTACGAGTGGCTACACCTTC
. TRBJ1-1 TRBV19 many CASSIGRGNTEAFF TGTGCCAGTAGTATTGGAAGGGGGAACACTGAAGCTTTCTTT
TRBD1 TRBJ2-2 TRBV18 once CASSSRDRVFSSTGELFF TGTGCCAGCTCATCTCGGGACAGGGTGTTTAGTAGCACCGGGGAGCTGTTTTTT
. TRBJ2-1 TRBV5-1 once CASSLEGGPYNEQFF TGCGCCAGCAGCTTGGAGGGGGGGCCCTACAATGAGCAGTTCTTC
. TRBJ2-1 TRBV1 . CTSNPTSGNYDEQFF TGCACCAGCAATCCTACTAGCGGGAATTACGATGAGCAGTTCTTC
. TRBJ1-2 TRBV28 . CASTRQANYGYTF TGTGCCAGCACCCGACAGGCTAACTATGGCTACACCTTC
. TRBJ1-2 TRBV30 . CAWNTDSNYGYTF TGTGCCTGGAACACGGACAGTAACTATGGCTACACCTTC
. TRBJ2-1 TRBV27 . CASSLSGPPSGPYNEQFF TGTGCCAGCAGTTTATCGGGGCCTCCGTCGGGTCCCTACAATGAGCAGTTCTTC
. TRBJ1-6 TRBV3-1/TRBV3-2 few CASSIGGESSPLHF TGTGCCAGCAGCATTGGGGGGGAGAGTTCACCCCTCCACTTT
. TRBJ2-7 TRBV6-1 . CASSEGRGKTYEQYF TGTGCCAGCAGTGAAGGTAGGGGTAAAACCTACGAGCAGTACTTC
. TRBJ2-3 TRBV13 . CASSLAGDTQYF TGTGCCAGCAGCTTAGCCGGAGATACGCAGTATTTT
. TRBJ1-5 TRBV4-1 . CASSPPYEANQPQHF TGCGCCAGCAGCCCCCCCTATGAGGCGAATCAGCCCCAGCATTTT